This T cell receptor (beta chain) was sequenced in a study of early T cells in non-severe SARS-CoV-2 infection. Background on the study: Sequencing used unsorted whole-blood bulk RNA, so chains lack pairing.

This clonotype came up many times. The V and J ends lost 2 bases and 6 bases respectively, with 8 bases between them. Germline CDR1 reads SGHTA; CDR2 reads FQGNSA. The CDR3 has 12 amino acids. Unique molecular identifiers (one per individual cDNA molecule) were attached. TCRdb redid the calling of the 5' RACE reads with MiXCR, one entry per CDR3 protein. This table has about 72,000 distinct CDR3 sequences, approximately 10% appearing once. The material sequenced was whole blood. This clonotype was obtained from an adult who was a healthcare worker with PCR-confirmed SARS-CoV-2 infection or an uninfected control (not recorded which). The J gene is TRBJ2-7, the V gene TRBV7-2; possible D gene TRBD2, 6 bases. The CDR3 loop reads CASSLFGGEQYF. CDR3 nucleotide sequence: TGTGCCAGCAGCTTATTCGGGGGCGAGCAGTACTTC.